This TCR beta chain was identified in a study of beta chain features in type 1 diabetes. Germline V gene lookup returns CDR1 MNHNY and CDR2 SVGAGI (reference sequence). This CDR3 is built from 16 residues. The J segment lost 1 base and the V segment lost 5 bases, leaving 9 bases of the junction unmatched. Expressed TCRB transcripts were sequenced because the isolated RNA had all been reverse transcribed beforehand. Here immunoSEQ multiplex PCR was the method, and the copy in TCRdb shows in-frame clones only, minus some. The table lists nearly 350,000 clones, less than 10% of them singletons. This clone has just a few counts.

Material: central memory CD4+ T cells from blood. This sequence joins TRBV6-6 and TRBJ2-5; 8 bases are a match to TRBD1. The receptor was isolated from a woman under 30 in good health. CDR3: CASSAHFGTGQETQYF. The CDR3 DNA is TGTGCCAGCAGTGCCCACTTTGGGACAGGCCAAGAGACCCAGTACTTC.